The rows below give T cell receptor beta chains drawn from one sample of a study of molecular identifiers for immune sequencing clone quantification. Using its own MiXCR run on the PCR reads, TCRdb lists one record per CDR3 protein. Of hundreds of thousands of distinct CDR3 sequences in the sample, 24% are singletons; the top ten hold about 0.7%. The sequenced sample was naive CD8+ T cells from blood, with Jurkat cell RNA spiked in. These receptors were taken from a human donor in good health. Some libraries in this study had Jurkat cell RNA spiked in. Both conserved end residues are part of each CDR3. Each record gives: V gene, J gene, CDR3 protein.

TRBV24-1,TRBJ2-2,CATSETPGQVNTGELFF
TRBV30,TRBJ2-7,CAWSLGRPNEQYF
TRBV2,TRBJ1-2,CASSDSAGGEGYTF
TRBV27,TRBJ2-7,CASSLLLRESHEQYF
TRBV20-1,TRBJ2-3,CSADVGLAGSYRDTQYF
TRBV12-3/TRBV12-4,TRBJ1-2,CASSPGRVYGYTF
TRBV5-1,TRBJ2-3,CASSLDRGRTDTQYF
TRBV30,TRBJ1-1,CAWGLGYTEAFF
TRBV4-3,TRBJ2-5,CASSQDEGTQETQYF
TRBV20-1,TRBJ1-1,CSARDLRGGLEAFF
TRBV12-3/TRBV12-4,TRBJ2-3,CASSASPGTSAGDTQYF
TRBV28,TRBJ2-3,CASSPLRGSTDTQYF
TRBV5-5,TRBJ1-1,CASSLQTEPSENTEAFF
TRBV20-1,TRBJ1-1,CSARDQGTEAFF
TRBV11-3,TRBJ2-7,CASNLADSYEQYF
TRBV2,TRBJ2-7,CAGSEEQGAYEQYF
TRBV12-3/TRBV12-4,TRBJ1-4,CASCRAEDNEKLFF
TRBV12-3/TRBV12-4,TRBJ1-2,CASSSGIYGYTF
TRBV21-1,TRBJ2-7,CASQDASSYEQYF
TRBV11-2,TRBJ2-5,CASSTHPRAREETQYF
TRBV30,TRBJ2-5,CAWTRDQEPQYF
TRBV7-9,TRBJ2-1,CASSSNRGPLYNEQFF